This is a list of T cell receptor beta chains from one sample in a study of blood T cell repertoires in COVID-19. Generated by immunoSEQ multiplex PCR, the TCRdb table keeps only in-frame clones and is missing some. This sample has some 200,000 clones, with 81% found just once. The sample taken for sequencing was peripheral blood. Receptor source: a woman aged 80 or older with COVID-19, enrolled during active disease. Each CDR3 is given with its conserved first and last residue. Each record gives: D gene, clone size, J gene, V gene, CDR3 protein, CDR3 DNA. A D gene is named only where the DNA matches it firmly. Expanded clones get a size class; other rows say once, few or many, or leave the size out.

d_call: TRBD2
clone_size: .
j_call: TRBJ2-7
v_call: TRBV7-2
cdr3_aa: CASSLAPSGGAEVYEQYF
cdr3_nt: TGTGCCAGCAGCTTAGCGCCTAGCGGGGGGGCCGAGGTCTACGAGCAGTACTTC

d_call: TRBD2
clone_size: once
j_call: TRBJ2-1
v_call: TRBV7-8
cdr3_aa: CASSLSGRSTNEQFF
cdr3_nt: TGTGCCAGCAGCTTAAGCGGGAGGTCCACCAATGAGCAGTTCTTC

d_call: TRBD1
clone_size: .
j_call: TRBJ1-1
v_call: TRBV27
cdr3_aa: CASSPGTANTEAFF
cdr3_nt: TGTGCCAGCAGCCCCGGGACAGCAAACACTGAAGCTTTCTTT

d_call: TRBD1
clone_size: .
j_call: TRBJ2-7
v_call: TRBV28
cdr3_aa: CASSRIPTGDQDEQYF
cdr3_nt: TGTGCCAGCAGCCGGATACCTACAGGGGACCAAGACGAGCAGTACTTC

d_call: TRBD1
clone_size: few
j_call: TRBJ2-7
v_call: TRBV6-5
cdr3_aa: CASSYHIQGALYEQYF
cdr3_nt: TGTGCCAGCAGTTACCATATACAGGGGGCTCTCTACGAGCAGTACTTC

d_call: TRBD2
clone_size: .
j_call: TRBJ2-7
v_call: TRBV27
cdr3_aa: CASAKTSGRTYEQYF
cdr3_nt: TGTGCCAGCGCCAAGACTAGCGGGAGGACCTACGAGCAGTACTTC

d_call: .
clone_size: .
j_call: TRBJ2-7
v_call: TRBV7-8
cdr3_aa: CASSIDRTSEQYF
cdr3_nt: TGTGCCAGCTCCATTGACAGGACCTCCGAGCAGTACTTC

d_call: TRBD1
clone_size: .
j_call: TRBJ2-7
v_call: TRBV19
cdr3_aa: CASGTGTGPYEQYF
cdr3_nt: TGTGCCAGTGGTACCGGGACAGGGCCCTACGAGCAGTACTTC

d_call: .
clone_size: .
j_call: TRBJ2-3
v_call: TRBV4-3
cdr3_aa: CASSQSGASTDTQYF
cdr3_nt: TGCGCCAGCAGCCAAAGCGGCGCTAGCACAGATACGCAGTATTTT

d_call: .
clone_size: .
j_call: TRBJ2-7
v_call: TRBV11-2
cdr3_aa: CASSLVGGSYEQYF
cdr3_nt: TGTGCCAGCAGCTTAGTAGGGGGCTCCTACGAGCAGTACTTC

d_call: TRBD1
clone_size: once
j_call: TRBJ1-4
v_call: TRBV19
cdr3_aa: CASSIVGTVGNEKLFF
cdr3_nt: TGTGCCAGTAGTATAGTTGGGACAGTAGGTAATGAAAAACTGTTTTTT

d_call: TRBD2
clone_size: few
j_call: TRBJ2-5
v_call: TRBV4-1
cdr3_aa: CASSQGRGSGGRETQYF
cdr3_nt: TGCGCCAGCAGCCAAGGCCGCGGCTCGGGGGGGAGAGAGACCCAGTACTTC

d_call: .
clone_size: .
j_call: TRBJ2-1
v_call: TRBV7-6
cdr3_aa: CASSLLGDGRFEQFF
cdr3_nt: TGTGCCAGCAGCTTACTAGGGGACGGGAGATTTGAGCAGTTCTTC

d_call: TRBD2
clone_size: .
j_call: TRBJ2-7
v_call: TRBV10-3
cdr3_aa: CAISEWLGHRLAGGSYEQYF
cdr3_nt: TGTGCCATCAGTGAGTGGTTAGGACACCGACTAGCGGGGGGTTCCTACGAGCAGTACTTC

d_call: TRBD1
clone_size: .
j_call: TRBJ1-1
v_call: TRBV7-7
cdr3_aa: CASSRLTGVGTEAFF
cdr3_nt: TGTGCCAGCAGTCGATTGACAGGGGTCGGCACTGAAGCTTTCTTT

d_call: TRBD1
clone_size: .
j_call: TRBJ2-7
v_call: TRBV28
cdr3_aa: CASSPRTGRYEQYF
cdr3_nt: TGTGCCAGCAGTCCCCGGACAGGGAGGTACGAGCAGTACTTC

d_call: .
clone_size: .
j_call: TRBJ1-2
v_call: TRBV21-1
cdr3_aa: CASSKGGTGGCYTF
cdr3_nt: TGTGCCAGCAGCAAAGGTGGGACAGGGGGGTGCTACACCTTC

d_call: TRBD1
clone_size: few
j_call: TRBJ1-5
v_call: TRBV19
cdr3_aa: CASSAGTGTYSNQPQHF
cdr3_nt: TGTGCCAGTAGCGCCGGGACAGGGACATATAGCAATCAGCCCCAGCATTTT

d_call: .
clone_size: .
j_call: TRBJ1-1
v_call: TRBV21-1
cdr3_aa: CASSKRRGWNTEAFF
cdr3_nt: TGTGCCAGCAGCAAAAGAAGGGGCTGGAACACTGAAGCTTTCTTT

d_call: .
clone_size: .
j_call: TRBJ1-3
v_call: TRBV12-5
cdr3_aa: CASGLGSAGNTIYF
cdr3_nt: TGTGCTAGTGGTTTGGGGTCAGCTGGAAACACCATATATTTT

d_call: .
clone_size: .
j_call: TRBJ1-2
v_call: TRBV2
cdr3_aa: CASSLQADTF
cdr3_nt: TGTGCCAGCAGTTTGCAGGCAGACACCTTC

d_call: .
clone_size: .
j_call: TRBJ1-4
v_call: TRBV7-9
cdr3_aa: CASSNQGRENEKLFF
cdr3_nt: TGTGCCAGCAGCAACCAGGGACGGGAGAATGAAAAACTGTTTTTT

d_call: TRBD2
clone_size: .
j_call: TRBJ2-1
v_call: TRBV3-1/TRBV3-2
cdr3_aa: CASSPGLAGGRVLVNEQFF
cdr3_nt: TGTGCCAGCAGCCCGGGACTAGCGGGGGGGCGAGTACTTGTCAATGAGCAGTTCTTC

d_call: .
clone_size: .
j_call: TRBJ1-5
v_call: TRBV2
cdr3_aa: CASRWRYSNQPQHF
cdr3_nt: TGTGCCAGCAGGTGGCGGTATAGCAATCAGCCCCAGCATTTT

d_call: .
clone_size: .
j_call: TRBJ1-5
v_call: TRBV30
cdr3_aa: CACCSNQPQHF
cdr3_nt: TGTGCCTGCTGTAGCAATCAGCCCCAGCATTTT

d_call: TRBD1
clone_size: .
j_call: TRBJ2-4
v_call: TRBV4-2
cdr3_aa: CASSQTGGRNIQYF
cdr3_nt: TGTGCCAGCAGCCAGACAGGGGGGAGGAACATTCAGTACTTC

d_call: TRBD1
clone_size: .
j_call: TRBJ1-4
v_call: TRBV10-3
cdr3_aa: CAISPGQGAEKLFF
cdr3_nt: TGTGCCATCAGTCCGGGACAGGGGGCTGAAAAACTGTTTTTT